This TCR beta chain is from a study of cytomegalovirus exposure and HLA in healthy donors. Concerning this clone: Its antigen remains unidentified.

Whole-study results and caveats: Analysis was carried out at a later point, and it linked a missense DCLRE1C variant to TCR beta V- and J-gene trimming. Most likely, a cluster of highly shared sequence variants arose as a sequencing artifact. Among CMV-associated TCR beta chains, most appeared HLA-restricted in a later analysis.

Germline V gene sequence: CDR1 LNHDA, CDR2 SQIVND (reference sequence). V lost 7 bases and J 1 base, leaving 17 bases between the germline ends. The CDR3 length is 15 residues. PCR primers comprised 60 Vbeta and 13 Jbeta primers. Assay: immunoSEQ multiplex PCR; the TCRdb copy retains only in-frame clones and omits some. This repertoire shows roughly 190,000 clones, roughly 78% found once; its top ten account for under 2%. This TCR was sampled from a girl aged 5-17 years in good health and CMV-seropositive. V gene TRBV19 combines with J gene TRBJ2-7; D may be TRBD2 (6 bases). Sequenced material: PBMCs. CDR3 protein: CASMVAGGSSYEQYF. In nucleotides, the CDR3 is TGTGCCAGTATGGTTGCCGGGGGATCTTCCTACGAGCAGTACTTC.